This T cell receptor beta chain was recorded in a study of T cell responses to AZD1222 COVID-19 vaccine. Points from the study as a whole: The number of AZD1222 recipients seropositive at baseline was only five or six. Regions 160-218 and 743-854 held dominance among vaccine-associated CD4 TCRs, which spanned spike. Most donors were white British, females outnumbered males, and clonal diversity was possibly underestimated.

The CDR3 contains 17 residues. V was pared by 4 bases and J by 0 bases, with 8 bases of the junction left unmatched. The germline CDR1 and CDR2 sequences are SGHVS and FQNEAQ. Pooling was applied to second doses at about 4 or about 12 weeks. The table came from immunoSEQ multiplex PCR; TCRdb's copy has only in-frame clones and leaves some out. The top ten hold approximately 16% of the sample, which has under 25,000 clones, almost 85% seen once. A remark on this clone: Its antigen is unknown.

V gene TRBV7-8 combines with J gene TRBJ1-3; TRBD1 agrees at 8 bases. The material sequenced was peripheral blood, taken 28 days after the second AZD1222 dose. This clonotype originated in an adult who received the AZD1222 COVID-19 vaccine. The CDR3 spells CASSSSGDRISGNTIYF. CDR3 DNA: TGTGCCAGCAGCTCCTCTGGGGACAGGATCTCTGGAAACACCATATATTTT.